The clone carrying this T cell receptor (beta chain) appeared many times. The identical CDR3 is also encoded by other nucleotide sequences in the sample. TCRdb re-called clones via MiXCR from the PCR reads. The repertoire holds about 40,000 clones, with approximately 20% as singletons. These data belong to a study of metastatic and nonmetastatic thyroid tumors. In the study overall: Repertoires were compared across blood and tumor or nodule tissue from malignant and benign thyroid patients.

No treatment had been given to any patient before thyroid surgery. Trimming shortened V by 1 base and J by 3 bases, and 15 bases separated the two germline ends. The germline V gene encodes CDR1 DFQATT and CDR2 SNEGSKA (reference sequence). The CDR3 consists of 15 residues. The TCR comes from a female donor with papillary thyroid cancer or a benign thyroid nodule (not recorded which). Some clones in this sample may be carry-over from other donors' samples. The sequenced material came from tumor tissue. The genes are TRBV20-1 and TRBJ1-1; the D is unclear. The CDR3 is CSARGIDARYTEAFF. The CDR3 nucleotides read TGCAGTGCTAGAGGAATTGACGCTCGTTACACTGAAGCTTTCTTT.